The sequence of this T cell receptor (beta chain) was determined in a study of blood T cell repertoires in COVID-19. Overall study: Sources were T cells, B-cell-depleted T cells, or PBMCs; the material itself was cDNA or gDNA.

Here immunoSEQ multiplex PCR was the method, and the copy in TCRdb shows in-frame clones only, minus some. Of fewer than 500,000 clones listed, around 90% are singletons. V lost 9 bases and J 5 bases, leaving 10 bases between the germline ends. The length of the CDR3 is 11 residues. This clone showed up just once. The TCR originated in a woman aged 18-29 years who had recovered from COVID-19. The sequenced material came from PBMCs or T cells enriched from blood (not recorded which). V and J are TRBV12-3 or TRBV12-4 and TRBJ1-1; a possible D gene is TRBD1 (6 bases). The DNA for the CDR3 is TGTGCCAGTACAGGGTGGACTGAAGCTTTCTTT. Its protein is CASTGWTEAFF.